The rows below give T cell receptor beta chains drawn from one sample of a study of blood T cells in healthy people across ages. Using its own MiXCR run on the 5' RACE reads, TCRdb lists one record per CDR3 protein. The sample carries hundreds of thousands of distinct CDR3 sequences, approximately 49% recorded once. The specimen was blood. These receptors were obtained from a man aged 25-45 years in good health. Both conserved end residues are part of each CDR3. A D gene is named only where the DNA matches it firmly. The size of a clone is reported for some rows only, either as once, few or many, or as a class for expanded clones.

>-|TRBV20-1|TRBJ2-1|14|TRBD2
CSAGAGGPSGEQFF
TGCAGTGCTGGAGCGGGGGGCCCTTCTGGTGAGCAGTTCTTC
>-|TRBV5-1|TRBJ2-5|14|-
CASSPSSQQETQYF
TGCGCCAGCAGTCCATCGTCTCAACAAGAGACCCAGTACTTC
>-|TRBV20-1|TRBJ2-5|14|-
CSAPPGLAGETQYF
TGCAGTGCTCCCCCGGGGCTAGCAGGAGAGACCCAGTACTTC
>-|TRBV7-9|TRBJ1-4|15|-
CASSKQGGANEKLFF
TGTGCCAGCAGCAAACAAGGGGGGGCTAATGAAAAACTGTTTTTT
>-|TRBV5-1|TRBJ2-1|15|TRBD1
CASSPGQVRYDEQFF
TGCGCCAGCAGCCCGGGACAGGTTAGGTACGATGAGCAGTTCTTC
>-|TRBV20-1|TRBJ2-3|14|-
CGARDPRAADTQYF
TGCGGTGCTAGAGATCCTCGCGCGGCTGATACGCAGTATTTT
>few|TRBV4-1|TRBJ1-5|16|-
CASSQDWKRVNQPQHF
TGCGCCAGCAGCCAAGATTGGAAGAGGGTGAATCAGCCCCAGCATTTT
>-|TRBV4-2|TRBJ2-7|11|-
CASSGSYERYF
TGTGCCAGCAGCGGCTCCTACGAGCGGTACTTC
>-|TRBV7-2|TRBJ2-3|14|-
CASSPRTVTDTRYF
TGTGCCAGCAGCCCACGGACAGTTACAGATACGCGGTATTTT
>many|TRBV4-3|TRBJ2-3|13|-
CASSQYRSDTQYF
TGCGCCAGCAGCCAATATCGATCAGATACGCAGTATTTT
>-|TRBV10-3|TRBJ1-4|15|TRBD1
CAISAPGQGKEKLFF
TGTGCCATCAGTGCCCCCGGACAGGGAAAAGAAAAACTGTTTTTT
>-|TRBV12-3/TRBV12-4|TRBJ2-3|16|TRBD2
CASSRGGLASTDTQYF
TGTGCCAGCAGTCGGGGAGGACTAGCGAGCACAGATACGCAGTATTTT
>few|TRBV29-1|TRBJ1-2|14|TRBD1
CSVRQGAGDYGYTF
TGCAGCGTTAGACAGGGGGCTGGTGACTATGGCTACACCTTC
>-|TRBV5-1|TRBJ2-3|17|TRBD2
CASSSGTSGGWTDTQYF
TGCGCCAGCAGCTCCGGGACTAGCGGGGGATGGACAGATACGCAGTATTTT
>-|TRBV12-3/TRBV12-4|TRBJ1-1|15|-
CASVAFSGGNTEAFF
TGTGCCAGCGTGGCGTTCTCCGGGGGGAACACTGAAGCTTTCTTT
>once|TRBV7-2|TRBJ2-5|15|TRBD2
CASSPRGAGPGTQYF
TGTGCCAGCAGCCCCCGAGGAGCGGGACCAGGGACCCAGTACTTC
>few|TRBV20-1|TRBJ2-1|15|TRBD1
CSARQQDRGRNEQFF
TGCAGTGCTCGACAACAGGACAGGGGGCGCAATGAGCAGTTCTTC
>-|TRBV5-1|TRBJ1-5|15|-
CASSLGGAAGQPQHF
TGCGCCAGCAGCTTGGGGGGCGCGGCAGGTCAGCCCCAGCATTTT
>few|TRBV10-3|TRBJ2-7|13|-
CAISGQDPYEQYF
TGTGCCATCAGTGGTCAGGATCCCTACGAGCAGTACTTC
>many|TRBV4-2|TRBJ2-5|16|TRBD2
CASSQTGTSGKETQYF
TGTGCCAGCAGCCAGACAGGAACTAGCGGGAAAGAGACCCAGTACTTC
>-|TRBV4-3|TRBJ2-7|16|TRBD2
CASSQVTSGGALEQYF
TGCGCCAGCAGCCAAGTGACCAGCGGGGGGGCACTTGAGCAGTACTTC
>few|TRBV24-1|TRBJ2-1|15|TRBD1
CATSDFGQGAHEQFF
TGTGCCACCAGTGATTTCGGACAGGGAGCCCATGAGCAGTTCTTC
>few|TRBV6-4|TRBJ2-3|15|TRBD2
CASSASSGVTDTQYF
TGTGCCAGCAGTGCATCTAGCGGGGTCACAGATACGCAGTATTTT
>-|TRBV5-8|TRBJ1-1|14|-
CASSLVFGYTEAFF
TGTGCCAGCAGCTTGGTTTTCGGATACACTGAAGCTTTCTTT
>few|TRBV11-3|TRBJ2-1|13|-
CASSYLRGGEQFF
TGTGCCAGCAGCTACCTCCGAGGGGGTGAGCAGTTCTTC
>-|TRBV5-1|TRBJ1-4|13|-
CASSREEKEKLFF
TGCGCCAGCAGCAGGGAGGAGAAGGAAAAACTGTTTTTT
>few|TRBV4-2|TRBJ1-1|16|TRBD1
CASSPRQGAGKTEAFF
TGTGCCAGCAGCCCCCGACAGGGGGCGGGTAAGACTGAAGCTTTCTTT
>-|TRBV7-9|TRBJ2-5|16|-
CASSLSAALNQETQYF
TGTGCCAGCAGCTTAAGTGCGGCACTAAACCAAGAGACCCAGTACTTC
>-|TRBV29-1|TRBJ2-2|14|TRBD1
CSVEGQGKPGELFF
TGCAGCGTTGAGGGACAGGGGAAGCCCGGGGAGCTGTTTTTT
>-|TRBV20-1|TRBJ2-7|12|TRBD2
CSAREGLAERYF
TGCAGTGCTAGAGAGGGACTAGCGGAGCGGTACTTC
>-|TRBV27|TRBJ2-7|13|TRBD2
CASSLREGDEQYF
TGTGCCAGCAGCCTCCGGGAGGGCGACGAGCAGTACTTC
>-|TRBV3-1|TRBJ2-7|15|-
CASSQEGSRGNEQYF
TGTGCCAGCAGCCAAGAAGGCTCCAGGGGTAATGAGCAGTACTTC
>once|TRBV6-5|TRBJ2-5|14|TRBD1
CASRQGAARNEQYF
TGTGCCAGCAGACAGGGGGCAGCGAGAAATGAGCAGTACTTC
>-|TRBV6-6|TRBJ1-4|15|-
CASRITGTAVGELFF
TGTGCCAGCAGGATTACCGGGACGGCTGTTGGGGAACTGTTTTTT